This entry lists 8 T cell receptor beta chains sequenced from one sample in a study of shared clonotypes between healthy human individuals (dated by TCRdb to the early 2020s). Library preparation employed the immunoSEQ multiplex PCR assay. TCRdb took this table from immuneACCESS and kept in-frame rearrangements with V and J called. Such tables lack part of the clones; where checked against another copy, unresolved V genes explain under half of the gap, and the rest is unexplained. The sample table lists around 1,000,000 clones, approximately 80% of them with a count of one. The leading ten clones occupy roughly 0.82% of the sample. Sequenced material: memory CD4+ T cells from PBMCs. What this sample's cell subset or site label stands for: CD45RA-negative fraction. These TCRs come from a man aged 18 to 30 in good health. Some clones in this sample may be carry-over from other donors' samples.

V is TRBV5-1 and J is TRBJ2-1, with D unresolved. CDR1 and CDR2 from the germline V gene are SGHRS and YFSETQ. Deletions cut 0 bases from V and 0 bases from J, with 7 bases between. The CDR3 runs 15 residues. The CDR3 here is CASSLVGVSYNEQFF. The CDR3 DNA is TGCGCCAGCAGCTTGGTTGGCGTCTCCTACAATGAGCAGTTCTTC.

The chain employs TRBV4-2 and TRBJ2-7; D is unresolved. CDR1 is LGHNA, CDR2 YNFKEQ, per germline. The CDR3 extends over 13 amino acids. Trimming shortened V by 1 base and J by 3 bases, and 7 bases separated the two germline ends. The CDR3 loop reads CASSQVPSYEQYF. For the CDR3, the DNA is TGTGCCAGCAGCCAAGTCCCTAGCTACGAGCAGTACTTC.

This clone was seen repeatedly, ten times or more. The genes are TRBV5-1 and TRBJ2-5; the match to TRBD1 covers 7 bases. CDR3 size: 13 residues. V shed 7 bases, J shed 0 bases, and the junction held 3 bases outside the gene matches. Germline values: CDR1 SGHRS, CDR2 YFSETQ. CDR3 residues: CASHRGHQETQYF. CDR3 nucleotides: TGCGCCAGCCACAGGGGCCACCAAGAGACCCAGTACTTC.

This clone appeared a few times. The rearrangement links TRBV7-8 to TRBJ2-1, with a weak D call TRBD1 (5 bases). In germline, CDR1 is SGHVS, CDR2 FQNEAQ. This CDR3 contains 13 residues. The germline V and J ends were trimmed by 5 bases and 9 bases, with 14 bases remaining between them. This CDR3 reads CASSTYRYGEQFF. CDR3 nucleotides: TGTGCCAGCAGCACTTACAGGTACGGTGAGCAGTTCTTC.

This clone was seen more than once but under ten times. V and J are TRBV2 and TRBJ2-7, with 7 bases lining up with TRBD2. The CDR3 has 14 amino acids. Germline CDR1 SNHLY, CDR2 FYNNEI. V lost 3 bases to trimming and J lost 3 bases; unmatched junction nucleotides: 5. The CDR3 protein is CASSDASGGYEQYF. Here the CDR3 DNA reads TGTGCCAGCAGTGACGCTAGCGGAGGCTACGAGCAGTACTTC.

CDR3 DNA: TGTGCCAGCAGTGGACGGGACAGGGGTGATTCACCCCTCCACTTT. Translating gives CASSGRDRGDSPLHF. The chain links TRBV2 to TRBJ1-6, with 10 bases lining up with TRBD1. The V and J ends lost 4 bases and 8 bases, in that order; junction bases with no gene match: 5. Germline CDR1 and CDR2: SNHLY and FYNNEI. This CDR3 is 15 amino acids long.

The chain employs TRBV11-2 and TRBJ2-3; D gene ambiguous. V lost 2 bases and J lost 2, with 8 bases in between. CDR3 size: 14 residues. Germline V gene data show CDR1 as SGHAT and CDR2 as FQNNGV. CDR3 loop: CASSLSLYTDTQYF. In nucleotides, the CDR3 is TGTGCCAGCAGCTTATCCCTGTACACAGATACGCAGTATTTT.

The chain employs TRBV10-3 and TRBJ1-2, with D possibly matching TRBD1 (6 bases). V was cut by 1 base and J by 0 bases, with 24 bases left in between. CDR1 is ENHRY and CDR2 is SYGVKD in the germline V gene. The CDR3 has 20 residues. DNA of the CDR3: TGTGCCATCAGTGAGTATTTCCCCGCAGGGGCCGCCAGTGCTAACTATGGCTACACCTTC. As protein: CAISEYFPAGAASANYGYTF.